This T cell receptor beta chain derives from a study of human T cells and chemical hapten exposure. Individual cDNA molecules each carried unique molecular identifiers attached by the library. Original methodology: More than 95,000 TCRs per sample was the median, with a range of roughly 20,000 to 750,000. TCRdb re-called the RACE reads with MiXCR, one entry per CDR3 protein. The V and J calls here are based on TCRdb, not the publication. The sample yields 130,000 or so distinct CDR3 sequences, around 8.3% seen once. This CDR3 has 14 amino acids. Trimming removed 0 bases at V and 4 bases at J, with 10 bases between. CDR1 is DFQATT, CDR2 SNEGSKA, per germline (reference sequence). The time point was: healthy volunteer bleed at 2 weeks. Whole blood, unfractionated, served as the material for total RNA extraction. In this sample, this clonotype turned up many times. Its specificity is not known. Overall study findings and caveats: Sensitization with DPC brought no change to TCRs above 1 in 1000 in frequency.

The TCR originated in a male donor in good health. Some clones in this sample may be carry-over from other donors' samples. The V and J genes are TRBV20-1 and TRBJ1-5; D possibly corresponds to TRBD1 (6 bases). The material sequenced was whole blood. Here the CDR3 DNA reads TGCAGTGCTAGAGATGGTAGGGGGAATCAGCCCCAGCATTTT. Residues: CSARDGRGNQPQHF.